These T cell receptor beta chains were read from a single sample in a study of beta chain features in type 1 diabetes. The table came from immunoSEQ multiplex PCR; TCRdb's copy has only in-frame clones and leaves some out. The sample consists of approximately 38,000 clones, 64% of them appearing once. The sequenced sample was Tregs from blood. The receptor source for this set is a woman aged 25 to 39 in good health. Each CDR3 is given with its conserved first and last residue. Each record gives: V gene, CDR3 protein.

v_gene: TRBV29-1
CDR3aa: CSVKGLAGDSYEQYF

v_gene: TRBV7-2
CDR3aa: CASSLYRTSQEQYF

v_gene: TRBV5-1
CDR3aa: CASSGLAVGTDTQYF

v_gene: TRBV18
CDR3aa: CASSWNPDTTYNEQFF

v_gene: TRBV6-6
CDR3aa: CASSYSRDNEQFF

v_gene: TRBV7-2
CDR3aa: CASSPITGRYEQYF

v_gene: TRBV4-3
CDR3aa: CASSQVGLLAGSTDTQYF

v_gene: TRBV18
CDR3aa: CASSPPAGSYEQYF

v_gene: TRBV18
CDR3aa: CASSPKPLKLSGNPYEQYF

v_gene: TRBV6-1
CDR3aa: CASSGQLGIDPQHF

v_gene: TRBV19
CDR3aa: CASSMRQGSVINQPQHF

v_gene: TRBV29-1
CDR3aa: CSARRGGYSSYEQYF

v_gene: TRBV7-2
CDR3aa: CASSLARAFNEKLFF

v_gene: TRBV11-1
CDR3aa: CASSLEDIYEQYF

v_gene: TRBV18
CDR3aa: CASSPSSYEQYF

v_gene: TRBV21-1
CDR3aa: CASRINVANTIRTEAFF

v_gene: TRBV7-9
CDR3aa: CASSLEGVFQPQHF

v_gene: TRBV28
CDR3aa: CASSLPPGLPDNEQFF

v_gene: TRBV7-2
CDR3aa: CASSLAPTGRTGELFF

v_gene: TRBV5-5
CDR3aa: CASSLRAGSGSRYEQYF

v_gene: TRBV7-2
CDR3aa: CASSPGGLAGEEQFF

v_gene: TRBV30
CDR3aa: CARSVWRDTEAFF

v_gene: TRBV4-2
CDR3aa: CASSHPRLAGNNEQFF

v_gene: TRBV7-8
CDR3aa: CASSLARQLSSYNEQFF

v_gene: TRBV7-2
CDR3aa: CASSARGTDPGQYF

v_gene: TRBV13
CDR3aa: CASRISGRLGETQYF

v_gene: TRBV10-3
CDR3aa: CAISRSDRNTGELFF

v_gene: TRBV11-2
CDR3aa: CASSLGAWGVSSYEQYF

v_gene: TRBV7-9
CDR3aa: CASSFGTGSAEKLFF

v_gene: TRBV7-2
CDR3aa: CASSQGGHNEQFF